A selection of T cell receptor beta chains follows, all from one sample in a study of identifying expanded T cells in peripheral blood. Only in-frame clones appear in the TCRdb table, and some are missing; sequencing was by immunoSEQ multiplex PCR. Found here are some 95,000 clones, roughly 86% of them singletons; the top ten hold roughly 5.5%. The sample comprised blood. Source of these receptors: a person aged 18 to 70 in good health. Each CDR3 is given with its conserved first and last residue. Fields, in order: J gene, V gene, clone size, D gene, CDR3 DNA, CDR3 protein. The D gene is left open where the match is weak. For some rows the clone size is stated as once, few or many, or as a class when expanded; others skip it.

j_call: TRBJ1-1
v_call: TRBV2
clone_size: -
d_call: -
cdr3_nt: TGTGCCAGCATCGATTTGGGGGGCGCTGAAGCTTTCTTT
cdr3_aa: CASIDLGGAEAFF

j_call: TRBJ2-3
v_call: TRBV19
clone_size: -
d_call: -
cdr3_nt: TGTGCCAGTAGTATATGGGCAGATACGCAGTATTTT
cdr3_aa: CASSIWADTQYF

j_call: TRBJ2-7
v_call: TRBV5-5
clone_size: -
d_call: -
cdr3_nt: TGTGCCAGCAGTCCCGGAACAGTACCCTCCTACGAGCAGTACTTC
cdr3_aa: CASSPGTVPSYEQYF

j_call: TRBJ2-7
v_call: TRBV6-6
clone_size: medium-sized
d_call: -
cdr3_nt: TGTGCCAGCAGCCCGACAGCTCAGAGCTCCTACGAGCAGTACTTC
cdr3_aa: CASSPTAQSSYEQYF

j_call: TRBJ2-1
v_call: TRBV21-1
clone_size: -
d_call: -
cdr3_nt: TGTGCCAGCAGCAGACTACAAAGAGGCGGCGGGGTATCTAGGACTAGCGGCCGGAGGGAGCAGTTCTTC
cdr3_aa: CASSRLQRGGGVSRTSGRREQFF

j_call: TRBJ1-1
v_call: TRBV4-1
clone_size: -
d_call: TRBD1
cdr3_nt: TGCGCCAGCAGCCAAGGGCGACACAGGGGTAGGACTGAAGCTTTCTTT
cdr3_aa: CASSQGRHRGRTEAFF

j_call: TRBJ2-1
v_call: TRBV7-8
clone_size: -
d_call: -
cdr3_nt: TGTGCCAGCAGCTTATCAACGTCGGCTGAGCAGTTCTTC
cdr3_aa: CASSLSTSAEQFF

j_call: TRBJ2-1
v_call: TRBV11-2
clone_size: -
d_call: -
cdr3_nt: TGTGCCAGCAGCCCTTACGTTACGTCCCCCAATGAGCAGTTCTTC
cdr3_aa: CASSPYVTSPNEQFF

j_call: TRBJ2-1
v_call: TRBV10-3
clone_size: medium-sized
d_call: -
cdr3_nt: TGTGCCATCAGTGGGGGCGCCGTCGGAGCTAGCGCCTTCTACAATGAGCAGTTCTTC
cdr3_aa: CAISGGAVGASAFYNEQFF

j_call: TRBJ2-7
v_call: TRBV2
clone_size: once
d_call: -
cdr3_nt: TGTGCCAGCAGTTACGCGGGGGAGCAGTACTTC
cdr3_aa: CASSYAGEQYF

j_call: TRBJ2-7
v_call: TRBV5-6
clone_size: -
d_call: -
cdr3_nt: TGTGCCAGCAGCTCCCAACTGAAGGGAGACTACGAGCAGTACTTC
cdr3_aa: CASSSQLKGDYEQYF

j_call: TRBJ2-1
v_call: TRBV7-6
clone_size: -
d_call: TRBD1
cdr3_nt: TGTGCCAGCAGCTTGACAGGGGGGGACAACAATGAGCAGTTCTTC
cdr3_aa: CASSLTGGDNNEQFF

j_call: TRBJ1-2
v_call: TRBV5-1
clone_size: -
d_call: -
cdr3_nt: TGCGCCAGCAGCTCTACCCCGGGACAATCTAGCTATGGCTACACCTTC
cdr3_aa: CASSSTPGQSSYGYTF

j_call: TRBJ1-1
v_call: TRBV9
clone_size: -
d_call: TRBD1
cdr3_nt: TGTGCCAGCAGCGCCCGACAGGGGAACACTGAAGCTTTCTTT
cdr3_aa: CASSARQGNTEAFF

j_call: TRBJ2-3
v_call: TRBV7-9
clone_size: -
d_call: TRBD1
cdr3_nt: TGTGCCAGCGGACAGGGGAGATTAGATACGCAGTATTTT
cdr3_aa: CASGQGRLDTQYF

j_call: TRBJ2-3
v_call: TRBV19
clone_size: -
d_call: -
cdr3_nt: TGTGCCAGTAGTATAGCGGGAGCAGATACGCAGTATTTT
cdr3_aa: CASSIAGADTQYF

j_call: TRBJ1-2
v_call: TRBV7-9
clone_size: -
d_call: TRBD1
cdr3_nt: TGTGCCAGCAGCTCTATCAGGGGGGATGGAGGAGGCTACACCTTC
cdr3_aa: CASSSIRGDGGGYTF

j_call: TRBJ2-1
v_call: TRBV5-1
clone_size: -
d_call: -
cdr3_nt: TGCGCCAGCAGCAGTCTTTCTGGGGCGATTCCCAATGAGCAGTTCTTC
cdr3_aa: CASSSLSGAIPNEQFF

j_call: TRBJ2-5
v_call: TRBV30
clone_size: -
d_call: -
cdr3_nt: TGTGCCTGGAGCGCCCAACTAGGGACACAGGGGACCCAGTACTTC
cdr3_aa: CAWSAQLGTQGTQYF

j_call: TRBJ1-6
v_call: TRBV6-6
clone_size: -
d_call: TRBD1
cdr3_nt: TGTGCCAGCAGCGCTAACTCCGGGACAGGGGGTTCACCCCTCCACTTT
cdr3_aa: CASSANSGTGGSPLHF

j_call: TRBJ1-4
v_call: TRBV18
clone_size: -
d_call: TRBD1
cdr3_nt: TGTGCCAGCTCACCCGAGCAGGGGGCTGAAAAACTGTTTTTT
cdr3_aa: CASSPEQGAEKLFF

j_call: TRBJ1-2
v_call: TRBV7-2
clone_size: -
d_call: TRBD1
cdr3_nt: TGTGCCAGCAGCACCTCCAGGACAGGGTTGATCGGCTACACCTTC
cdr3_aa: CASSTSRTGLIGYTF

j_call: TRBJ2-7
v_call: TRBV5-1
clone_size: -
d_call: -
cdr3_nt: TGCGCCAGCAGCTTGTTAAGTAGCAGTTACTACGAGCAGTACTTC
cdr3_aa: CASSLLSSSYYEQYF

j_call: TRBJ2-7
v_call: TRBV7-6
clone_size: -
d_call: -
cdr3_nt: TGTGCCAGCAGCTTATGGGGGGCGAATGGCGAGCAGTACTTC
cdr3_aa: CASSLWGANGEQYF

j_call: TRBJ2-3
v_call: TRBV15
clone_size: -
d_call: -
cdr3_nt: TGTACCACCAGCAGAGGGGAGAGACGGTCCTCAGATACGCAGTATTTT
cdr3_aa: CTTSRGERRSSDTQYF

j_call: TRBJ1-5
v_call: TRBV6-1
clone_size: -
d_call: TRBD1
cdr3_nt: TGTGCCAGCAGCGGACAGGGGATCAGTCAGCCCCAGCATTTT
cdr3_aa: CASSGQGISQPQHF

j_call: TRBJ1-3
v_call: TRBV4-1
clone_size: -
d_call: -
cdr3_nt: TGCGCCAGCAGCCATTTTAAGGGAGACTCTGGAAACACCATATATTTT
cdr3_aa: CASSHFKGDSGNTIYF

j_call: TRBJ1-5
v_call: TRBV6-6
clone_size: -
d_call: -
cdr3_nt: TGTGCCAGCAGTTACGGGGATAGCAATCAGCCCCAGCATTTT
cdr3_aa: CASSYGDSNQPQHF

j_call: TRBJ1-6
v_call: TRBV7-2
clone_size: -
d_call: -
cdr3_nt: TGTGCCAGCAGCTCAACCGGACGGTATAATTCACCCCTCCACTTT
cdr3_aa: CASSSTGRYNSPLHF

j_call: TRBJ1-1
v_call: TRBV9
clone_size: -
d_call: -
cdr3_nt: TGTGCCAGCAGCCCCCCAAGGGCTGAAGCTTTCTTT
cdr3_aa: CASSPPRAEAFF

j_call: TRBJ2-7
v_call: TRBV18
clone_size: -
d_call: TRBD1
cdr3_nt: TGTGCCAGCTCACCACTTAGAGTCACAGGGGGCCGCTACGAGCAGTACTTC
cdr3_aa: CASSPLRVTGGRYEQYF

j_call: TRBJ1-2
v_call: TRBV19
clone_size: -
d_call: -
cdr3_nt: TGTGCCAGTACCCGGTTTCGTCTTTCTAACTATGGCTACACCTTC
cdr3_aa: CASTRFRLSNYGYTF

j_call: TRBJ1-5
v_call: TRBV6-1
clone_size: -
d_call: -
cdr3_nt: TGTGCCAGCGGGGGATCGCAAGCCCAGCATTTT
cdr3_aa: CASGGSQAQHF

j_call: TRBJ1-1
v_call: TRBV5-1
clone_size: -
d_call: -
cdr3_nt: TGCGCCAGCAGTTCAGACACTTCGAACACTGAAGCTTTCTTT
cdr3_aa: CASSSDTSNTEAFF

j_call: TRBJ2-3
v_call: TRBV28
clone_size: -
d_call: TRBD1
cdr3_nt: TGTGCCAGCAGTTTCCCAGGGGGCGCTCCGGATACGCAGTATTTT
cdr3_aa: CASSFPGGAPDTQYF

j_call: TRBJ1-1
v_call: TRBV9
clone_size: -
d_call: -
cdr3_nt: TGTGCCAGCAGCCCCGGGACGACTCGCACTGAAGCTTTCTTT
cdr3_aa: CASSPGTTRTEAFF

j_call: TRBJ2-5
v_call: TRBV29-1
clone_size: -
d_call: TRBD1
cdr3_nt: TGCAGCGTGACAGGGGCGGCAGAGACCCAGTACTTC
cdr3_aa: CSVTGAAETQYF